The clone carrying this T cell receptor (beta chain) was seen more than once but under ten times. Its matching antigen is unknown. The data are from a study of beta chain features in type 1 diabetes. On the study more broadly: Patients looked much like healthy donors when it came to age, gender and cell yields. Sorted cell examination encompassed roughly 98,000,000 cells across all samples. Study-wide points: Possible PCR preference for shorter templates applied equally to patients and controls.

The whole isolated RNA underwent reverse transcription, so sequencing captured expressed TCRB transcripts. Clones were read by immunoSEQ multiplex PCR, and TCRdb kept only the in-frame ones, dropping some. The table lists some 150,000 clones, over 8.5% of them singletons. Looked up from germline, CDR1 is MDHEN and CDR2 is SYDVKM. Between the trimmed V and J ends, which lost 8 bases and 6 bases, there was a span of 14 bases. The CDR3 spans 12 residues. Sorted populations all had greater than 98% purity. The specimen sequenced was central memory CD4+ T cells from blood. This chain links TRBV28 with TRBJ2-7; D remains unclear. This clonotype was sampled from a man aged 18 to 29 in good health. CDR3 protein: CASGLIHVEQYF. CDR3 nucleotides: TGTGCCAGCGGTCTTATCCACGTCGAGCAGTACTTC.